This TCR beta chain was sequenced for a study of persistence of HIV-infected CD4 T cells (dated by TCRdb to the early 2020s). With regard to the full study: The median time participants had been on suppressive ART was 8 to 9 years. Peripheral blood samples of up to roughly 200 mL were collected at multiple time points, except for a couple of participants, who underwent leukapheresis at a single time point. Anti-CD3/anti-CD28 stimulation activated a higher proportion of cells, with a lower memory fraction, than antigen stimulation. The study isolated CMV- and HIV-1 Gag-responding CD4+ T cells from ART-treated individuals to examine antigen-driven clonal expansion of HIV-1-infected cells. The clonality of all cells in each sorted population was assessed by TCRbeta sequencing, whereas the clonality of infected cells was assessed by proviral sequencing. Cross-participant TCR cluster analysis included about eight participants for CMV and 6 or 7 participants for Gag.

The trim is 8 bases for V and 9 bases for J, with a gap of 8 bases between the germline ends. From a lookup of the germline V gene (reference sequence), CDR1 and CDR2 are SEHNR and FQNEAQ. The CDR3, from cysteine to phenylalanine, totals 10 residues. Only the CDR3 portion is preserved as DNA: 30 bases, with reading frame beginning at the first base. On the study overall, not on this receptor specifically: A correlation was observed between TCR oligoclonality and proviral oligoclonality within the same sorted populations. TCRbeta richness in CMV- and Gag-responding cells was significantly lower than in anti-CD3/anti-CD28-responding cells; CMV-responding cells had higher oligoclonality than CD3/CD28-stimulated and Gag-responding cells. Antigen-responding cells were enriched for degenerate expanded CDR3beta sequences, which suggests convergent selection of CD4+ responses to CMV and Gag. Bulk TCR analyses could not be restricted to the rare CMV-responding cells that actually carried HIV-1 proviruses. The study involved few individuals and tested only a limited range of antigens.

The treatment or condition label corresponds to: suppressive antiretroviral therapy. As a nonspecific positive control representing the CD4+ T cell repertoire, the cells were stimulated with anti-CD3/anti-CD28 magnetic beads. CD4+ T cells that responded were sorted based on upregulation of both CD40 ligand and CD69. HIV-1-infected adults in whom suppressive ART had been started during chronic infection were enrolled as participants. Plasma HIV-1 RNA had been undetectable (below 50 copies/mL) in participants for at least 4 years. To be included, a participant needed positive CMV serology and a CD4+ T cell count above 400 cells/uL. Before stimulation, PBMCs were isolated using density centrifugation and then depleted of CD8+ T cells. For less than 20 hours, the CD8-depleted PBMCs were stimulated with anti-CD28/CD49d costimulation, a CD40-blocking antibody, and enfuvirtide to prevent new infections. Sorting was done on either a Beckman Coulter MoFlo Legacy or an XDP sorter, and propidium iodide was used to exclude dead cells. Genomic DNA was extracted with the QIAamp DNA Mini Kit for samples above one million cells, otherwise with the Quick-DNA Microprep Kit.

On this clone itself: Its cognate antigen has yet to be identified. Per-base quality was not reported, and no clone a single base away is much larger than it.

TCRbeta repertoires were sequenced from genomic DNA with the immunoSEQ hsTCRB assay version 4 in survey mode. For TCRbeta sequencing, genomic DNA was diluted to around 9.7 ng/uL, and up to about 1 ug was used per sample. The authors' pipeline ran thus. ImmunoSeq Analyzer 3.0 was used for analysis of TCRbeta data, and diversity was computed on productive nucleotide rearrangements. The improved Chao index was used to estimate lower-bound TCR diversity, and the Gini coefficient was used to estimate clonality using the Immunarch R package. Different nucleotide rearrangements encoding the same CDR3beta amino acid sequence were treated as distinct clonotypes. Differential abundance analysis identified TCRbeta sequences significantly enriched in antigen-responding cells relative to anti-CD3/anti-CD28-activated cells. GLIPH2 grouped TCRs by predicted peptide-MHC specificity, both within each participant and across combined participant data sets. TCRdb took over this immuneACCESS table, retaining in-frame rearrangements with V and J assigned. Such tables are incomplete; in checked studies, under half of the missing clones stem from an unresolved V gene, and the remainder is unexplained. D and trimming come from the DNA, and the V and J calls and clone size come from that table. Across this sample there are about 46,000 clones, with about 87% seen only once. The leading ten clones occupy about 3% of the sample.

The V and J genes are TRBV7-9 and TRBJ2-1; possibly the D gene is TRBD1, per 5 matching bases. Sequencing used CD4+ T cells sorted from PBMCs after roughly 18-hour stimulation, obtained from a patient who received antiretroviral therapy. The cell subset or site label, read with the paper, signifies: CD40L+CD69+ CD4 T cells responding to anti-CD3/anti-CD28 beads, representing the overall repertoire. The origin of this receptor is an adult woman with HIV who was CMV-seropositive. Read as DNA, the sequence is TGTGCCAGCGGGGCTATTGAGCAGTTCTTC. The resulting protein is CASGAIEQFF. With the portions outside the CDR3 filled from the reference TRBV7-9 and TRBJ2-1 genes, the complete variable region becomes DTGVSQNPRHKITKRGQNVTFRCDPISEHNRLYWYRQTLGQGPEFLTYFQNEAQLEKSRLLSDRFSAERPKGSFSTLEIQRTEQGDSAMYLCASGAIEQFFGPGTRLTVL.